This T cell receptor (beta chain) was sequenced during a study of graft-versus-host responses after intestinal transplantation. The study's findings and limits: Investigators detected GvH clones in recipient marrow, with some emerging earlier in ileum or blood. Early post-transplant declines in HvG were associated with peak levels of circulating GvH clones.

The assay was immunoSEQ multiplex PCR, and TCRdb's table has in-frame clones only and misses some. The table records tens of thousands of clones, approximately 87% of them present only once. The CDR3 has 16 residues. In germline, CDR1 is LGHNA, CDR2 YNFKEQ. Germline trimming cut 6 bases from V and 4 bases from J; bases unmatched to any gene: 9. Turning to this clone: Its antigen is not known.

The chain joins TRBV4-2 to TRBJ2-2, with 9 bases aligning to TRBD1. Sequenced material: unstimulated CD4+ T cells sorted from spleen or lymph node cells, taken before intestinal transplant. This clonotype originated in a human donor who received an intestinal transplant. CDR3 DNA: TGTGCCAGCAGTTACGCCGGGGGACAGGGCACCGGGGAGCTGTTTTTT. This translates into CASSYAGGQGTGELFF.